The clone carrying this T cell receptor beta chain was seen a few times. Its antigen is undetermined. Total RNA was extracted from unfractionated whole blood. Unique molecular identifiers were attached to individual cDNA molecules within the library. Original analysis: Sample TCR counts, which ranged from about 23,224 to 690,600, had a median of about 100,000. A single record per CDR3 protein comes from TCRdb applying MiXCR to the 5' RACE reads. These V and J calls derive from TCRdb rather than the authors' analysis. The sample consists of 130,000 or so distinct CDR3 sequences, 3.5% to 5% of them appearing once. The record originates from a study of human T cells and chemical hapten exposure. This CDR3 contains 15 residues. From germline, CDR1 is SGDLS and CDR2 YYNGEE. The V segment lost 4 bases and the J segment 8 bases; nucleotides outside the gene matches: 11. General observations from the study: The study found that DPC sensitization did not change TCRs above 1 in 1000 frequency.

V usage is TRBV9 and J usage is TRBJ2-1; 8 bases are shared with TRBD1. The clonotype comes from a female donor in good health. CDR3 region: CASSLRTGRGDEQFF. Written as DNA, the CDR3 is TGTGCCAGCAGCCTCAGGACAGGGAGAGGGGATGAGCAGTTCTTC.